A single sample is the source of the 14 T cell receptor beta chains below, sequenced in a study of shared clonotypes between healthy human individuals. Produced via immunoSEQ multiplex PCR; TCRdb's table is partial and in-frame only. The repertoire holds 700,000 to 950,000 clones, roughly 96% seen once, with about 0.25% in the top ten. CD45RO-negative, CCR7-positively selected cells formed the naive CD8 fraction, excluding terminally differentiated effector memory CD45RA+ cells. The sequenced sample was naive CD8+ T cells sorted from blood. Source of these receptors: a man aged 30 to 45 in good health.

The chain joins TRBV28 to TRBJ2-1, with 13 bases that match TRBD2. Trimming removed 5 bases from V and 2 bases from J; junction bases left unmatched: 9. This CDR3 region has 18 residues. Per the germline V gene, CDR1 is MDHEN and CDR2 is SYDVKM. CDR3 protein: CASSTFRTSGRAYNEQFF. Written as DNA, the CDR3 is TGTGCCAGCAGTACCTTTAGGACTAGCGGGAGAGCCTACAATGAGCAGTTCTTC.

This chain joins TRBV7-6 and TRBJ1-1, with 8 bases identical to TRBD1. Germline V gives CDR1 SGHVS, CDR2 FNYEAQ. The CDR3 spans 14 residues. V shed 6 bases and J 4 bases; nucleotides not matched to a gene: 7. CDR3 nucleotides: TGTGCCAGCAGTTCCGACAGGGGTTTCACTGAAGCTTTCTTT. It is translated as CASSSDRGFTEAFF.

The gene calls are TRBV21-1 and TRBJ2-2. TRBV21-1 is described as a pseudogene. This CDR3 spans 14 amino acids. The CDR3 is CASSKRRFTGELFF. DNA of the CDR3: TGTGCCAGCAGCAAACGCCGATTTACCGGGGAGCTGTTTTTT.

The chain is built from TRBV15 and TRBJ1-5, with D unclear. Between the trimmed V and J ends, which lost 1 base and 1 base, there was a span of 5 bases. Germline values: CDR1 LNHNV, CDR2 YYDKDF (reference sequence). This CDR3 spans 14 amino acids. This CDR3 is CATSRGDSNQPQHF. CDR3 bases: TGTGCCACCAGCAGAGGTGACAGCAATCAGCCCCAGCATTTT.

The chain links TRBV27 to TRBJ2-7; D is unresolved. Trimming pared 7 bases from V and 0 bases from J, leaving 10 bases between. The CDR3 extends over 13 amino acids. Germline CDR1 and CDR2: MNHEY and SMNVEV (reference sequence). CDR3 coding DNA: TGTGCCAGCATGGGCAGAAGCTCCTACGAGCAGTACTTC. Amino acids: CASMGRSSYEQYF.

The chain's CDR3 is CASSESDRGISYNEQFF. The DNA for the CDR3 is TGCGCCAGCAGTGAGTCAGACAGGGGCATCTCCTACAATGAGCAGTTCTTC. V is TRBV10-1 and J is TRBJ2-1; 8 nucleotides line up with TRBD1. CDR1 and CDR2 from the germline V gene are WNHNN and SYGVQD (reference sequence). The CDR3 has 17 amino acids. J was trimmed by 0 bases and V by 0 bases; bases with no gene match: 4.

This clone was observed a single time. The chain joins TRBV28 to TRBJ2-7, with 8 nucleotides matching TRBD2. Trimming removed 5 bases from V and 3 bases from J; junction bases left unmatched: 6. The CDR3 contains 14 residues. Germline loops: CDR1 MDHEN, CDR2 SYDVKM. The CDR3 protein is CASSGRLAFYEQYF. CDR3 DNA: TGTGCCAGCAGTGGGAGACTAGCGTTCTACGAGCAGTACTTC.

The V gene is TRBV15, the J gene TRBJ1-4; 8 bases line up with TRBD1. The CDR3 sequence is 15 residues long. Germline V gives CDR1 LNHNV, CDR2 YYDKDF (reference sequence). V shed 1 base and J 7 bases; nucleotides not matched to a gene: 5. The CDR3 DNA reads as TGTGCCACCAGCAGAGTCGCAGGGGGCCTTGAAAAACTGTTTTTT. It translates to CATSRVAGGLEKLFF. The entire variable domain, with the rest obtained from reference TRBV15 and TRBJ1-4, is as follows: DAMVIQNPRYQVTQFGKPVTLSCSQTLNHNVMYWYQQKSSQAPKLLFHYYDKDFNNEADTPDNFQSRRPNTSFCFLDIRSPGLGDTAMYLCATSRVAGGLEKLFFGSGTQLSVL.

The CDR3 sequence is CASSYGRGRTTGGEQYF. The CDR3 DNA is TGTGCCAGCAGCTATGGCAGAGGGAGGACTACCGGGGGCGAGCAGTACTTC. The J gene is TRBJ2-7, the V gene TRBV7-8; TRBD2 might be the D (6 bases). Germline lookup yields CDR1 SGHVS and CDR2 FQNEAQ. V was trimmed by 4 bases and J by 6 bases, leaving 25 bases between them. The CDR3 loop spans 17 amino acids.

This rearrangement joins TRBV19 to TRBJ1-5, with no clear D. The germline CDR1 and CDR2 sequences are LNHDA and SQIVND (reference sequence). Trimming cost V 3 bases and J 3 bases, with 12 bases left between them. CDR3 size: 15 residues. The CDR3 here is CASSIVPGPNQPQHF. The CDR3 nucleotides read TGTGCCAGTAGTATCGTCCCAGGCCCCAATCAGCCCCAGCATTTT.

V is TRBV29-1 and J is TRBJ2-1; 12 bases align to TRBD2. The CDR3 loop spans 14 amino acids. Trimming at V came to 7 bases and at J to 2 bases, leaving 3 bases not matched to a gene. Germline-derived CDR1 and CDR2 are SQVTM and ANQGSEA. Here the CDR3 reads CSARLAGAYNEQFF. DNA of the CDR3: TGCAGCGCCCGACTAGCGGGAGCCTACAATGAGCAGTTCTTC.

V usage is TRBV6-4 and J usage is TRBJ2-3; TRBD2 is a possible D gene (6 bases). Germline V gene data show CDR1 as MRHNA and CDR2 as SNTAGT. The length of the CDR3 is 10 residues. The ends were cut back, 6 bases at V and 13 bases at J, with 11 bases in the middle. The CDR3: CASSRREEYF. The DNA for the CDR3 is TGTGCCAGCAGCAGGCGGGAAGAGTATTTT.

The rearrangement uses TRBV5-4 and TRBJ2-2, with D possibly TRBD1 on 7 matching bases. The germline gives CDR1 SGHNT, CDR2 YYREEE (reference sequence). CDR3 length: 16 amino acids. V was cut by 4 bases and J by 0 bases, with 13 bases left in between. The CDR3 DNA follows: TGTGCCAGCAGCCCCTCAGGGGGGCCGAACACCGGGGAGCTGTTTTTT. Amino acid sequence: CASSPSGGPNTGELFF.

The chain has TRBV18 and TRBJ2-2, with D tentatively TRBD1 (5 bases). Germline CDR1 is KGHSH and CDR2 is LQKENI. Trimming removed 3 bases from V and 6 bases from J, with 20 bases in between. CDR3 size: 17 residues. CDR3 DNA sequence: TGTGCCAGCTCACCGGGCGAAGAAGGGGAAATCCCCGGGGAGCTGTTTTTT. Protein: CASSPGEEGEIPGELFF.